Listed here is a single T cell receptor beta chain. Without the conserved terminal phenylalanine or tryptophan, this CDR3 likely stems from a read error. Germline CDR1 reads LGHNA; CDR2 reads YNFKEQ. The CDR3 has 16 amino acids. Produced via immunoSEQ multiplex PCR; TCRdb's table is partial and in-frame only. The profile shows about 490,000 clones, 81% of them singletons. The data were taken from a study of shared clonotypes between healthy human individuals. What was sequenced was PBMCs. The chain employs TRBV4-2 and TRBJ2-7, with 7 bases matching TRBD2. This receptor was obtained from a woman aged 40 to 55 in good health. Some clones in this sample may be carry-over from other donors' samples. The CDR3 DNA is TGTGCCAGCAGCCAAGAAATGGGAGGGGCCTCCCACGAGCAGTACTTA. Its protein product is CASSQEMGGASHEQYL.